Given below is one T cell receptor beta chain in context. This sample is drawn from a study of blood T cell repertoires in COVID-19. Produced via immunoSEQ multiplex PCR; TCRdb's table is partial and in-frame only. The sample has 140,000 to 150,000 clones; more than 75% are singletons. The CDR3 loop spans 15 amino acids. V was clipped by 2 bases and J by 6 bases; unmatched bases: 4. CDR1 LGHDT and CDR2 YNNKEL come from the germline V gene (reference sequence). The sequencing sample was made of peripheral blood. This chain connects TRBV3-1 (or the pseudogene TRBV3-2) to TRBJ1-4; 9 nucleotides agree with TRBD1. This TCR was sampled from a human donor in a cohort sampled during active COVID-19. This CDR3 is CASSQWDRAHEKLFF. The CDR3 DNA follows: TGTGCCAGCAGCCAATGGGACAGGGCGCATGAAAAACTGTTTTTT.